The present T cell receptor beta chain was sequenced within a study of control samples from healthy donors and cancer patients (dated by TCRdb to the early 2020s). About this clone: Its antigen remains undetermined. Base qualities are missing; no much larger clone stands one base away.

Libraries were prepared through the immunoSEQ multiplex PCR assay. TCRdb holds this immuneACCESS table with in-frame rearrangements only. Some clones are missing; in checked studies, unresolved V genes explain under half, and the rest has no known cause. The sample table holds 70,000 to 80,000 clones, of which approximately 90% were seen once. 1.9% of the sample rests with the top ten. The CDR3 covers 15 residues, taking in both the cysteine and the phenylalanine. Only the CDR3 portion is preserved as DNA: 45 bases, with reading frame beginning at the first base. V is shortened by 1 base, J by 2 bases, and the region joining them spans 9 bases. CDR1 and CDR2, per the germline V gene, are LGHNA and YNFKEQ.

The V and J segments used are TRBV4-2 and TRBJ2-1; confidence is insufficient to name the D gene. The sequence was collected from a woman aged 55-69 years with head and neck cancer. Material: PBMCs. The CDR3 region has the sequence CASSQATEPYNEQFF. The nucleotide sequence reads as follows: TGTGCCAGCAGCCAAGCCACGGAACCCTACAATGAGCAGTTCTTC.